Presented here are 15 T cell receptor beta chains from one specimen sequenced in a study of shared clonotypes between healthy human individuals. Assay used: immunoSEQ multiplex PCR; TCRdb lists only in-frame clones, some missing. The sample records about 680,000 clones, about three quarters being singletons. Sequenced sample: memory CD4+ T cells sorted from blood. Sample subset: CD45RA-negative fraction. The receptors originated from a young woman in good health.

This clone was found a few times. The chain uses TRBV7-3 and TRBJ2-2; possible D gene TRBD2, 5 bases. With 5 bases removed from V and 2 bases from J, the gap between germline ends came to 9 bases. CDR1 and CDR2 from the germline V gene are SGHTA and FQGTGA. The CDR3 totals 14 residues. The CDR3 DNA is TGTGCCAGCAGCCTAGACTATAACACCGGGGAGCTGTTTTTT. Translated: CASSLDYNTGELFF.

J is TRBJ2-1 and V is TRBV7-2; D call uncertain. The CDR3 is 14 amino acids. The V gene lost 5 bases and the J gene lost 3 bases, with 11 bases spanning the gap. Germline V gene lookup returns CDR1 SGHTA and CDR2 FQGNSA. CDR3 nucleotides: TGTGCCAGCAGCACCAACAATATCTACAATGAGCAGTTCTTC. Its protein product is CASSTNNIYNEQFF.

This sequence joins TRBV19 and TRBJ2-3, with D perhaps TRBD1 (6 bases). Germline V lookup: CDR1 LNHDA, CDR2 SQIVND (reference sequence). The CDR3 is 16 residues long. V was pared by 1 base and J by 0 bases, with 11 bases between. The CDR3 here is CASSIGTATSTDTQYF. CDR3 coding DNA: TGTGCCAGTAGTATAGGGACAGCGACTAGCACAGATACGCAGTATTTT.

With regard to this clone: Other DNA sequences from this sample encode an identical CDR3 as well. V and J are TRBV5-6 and TRBJ2-7; D remains unclear. The germline CDR1 and CDR2 sequences are SGHDT and YYEEEE. Trimming removed 0 bases at V and 1 base at J, with 8 bases between. The CDR3 is 14 residues long. CDR3 coding DNA: TGTGCCAGCAGCTTGGGGGAAGCATCCTACGAGCAGTACTTC. It specifies CASSLGEASYEQYF.

This sequence joins TRBV13 and TRBJ2-3; 7 bases are shared with TRBD1. The germline V gene has CDR1 PRHDT and CDR2 FYEKMQ (reference sequence). The CDR3 consists of 14 residues. Trimming at V came to 4 bases and at J to 3 bases, leaving 4 bases not matched to a gene. CDR3 loop: CASSSRQGTDTQYF. The CDR3 region has the DNA TGTGCCAGCAGCTCACGACAGGGAACAGATACGCAGTATTTT.

This chain uses TRBV2 with TRBJ2-1; D ambiguous. V was cut by 8 bases and J by 5 bases, with 13 bases left in between. This CDR3 is built from 13 residues. Germline values: CDR1 SNHLY, CDR2 FYNNEI. The CDR3 bases are TGTGCCAGCCGAAGAGTATTGGACAATGAGCAGTTCTTC. This encodes CASRRVLDNEQFF.

The chain has TRBV27 and TRBJ2-2; 8 bases are a match to TRBD2. V shed 9 bases, J shed 4 bases, and the junction held 10 bases outside the gene matches. In germline, CDR1 is MNHEY, CDR2 SMNVEV (reference sequence). There are 15 residues in the CDR3. The chain's CDR3 is CASSILAEITGELFF. CDR3 DNA: TGTGCCAGTAGTATACTAGCGGAGATCACCGGGGAGCTGTTTTTT.

The rearrangement joins TRBV7-3 to TRBJ1-5, with D perhaps TRBD1 (5 bases). The CDR3 totals 14 residues. V was trimmed by 7 bases and J by 7 bases, leaving 17 bases between them. Germline V CDR1 and CDR2: SGHTA, FQGTGA. In DNA, the CDR3 is TGTGCCAGCATCCTACCCCAAGGGGAACAGCCCCAGCATTTT. Translating gives CASILPQGEQPQHF.

The chain recombines TRBV28 with TRBJ2-3, with D unclear. Between the trimmed V and J ends, which lost 6 bases and 3 bases, there was a span of 7 bases. This CDR3 is built from 12 residues. Germline CDR1 is MDHEN and CDR2 is SYDVKM. The CDR3 loop is CASRGLTDTQYF. CDR3 DNA sequence: TGTGCCAGCAGGGGATTAACAGATACGCAGTATTTT.

The table lists this clone with a few counts. The chain has TRBV27 and TRBJ1-1, with unresolved D. V was shortened by 7 bases and J by 1 base, with 1 base between the two germline ends. The CDR3 spans 10 residues. Germline V gene sequence: CDR1 MNHEY, CDR2 SMNVEV (reference sequence). This chain's CDR3 is CASTNTEAFF. The CDR3 nucleotides are TGTGCCAGCACGAACACTGAAGCTTTCTTT.

The genes are TRBV7-2 and TRBJ2-6; no clear D gene. The V and J ends lost 4 bases and 1 base respectively, with 8 bases between them. Germline V gene data show CDR1 as SGHTA and CDR2 as FQGNSA. The CDR3 is 15 amino acids. CDR3 protein: CASSSRVSGANVLTF. In nucleotides, the CDR3 is TGTGCCAGCAGCTCCCGGGTATCTGGGGCCAACGTCCTGACTTTC.

This clone was recorded a few times. The chain has TRBV2 and TRBJ2-1; the D gene could be TRBD1 or TRBD2 (5 bases each). Germline CDR1 reads SNHLY; CDR2 reads FYNNEI. The V end was cut by 4 bases, the J end by 9 bases, with 10 bases between. CDR3 length equals 12 residues. CDR3 protein: CASSVWGPEQFF. The DNA for the CDR3 is TGTGCCAGCAGTGTATGGGGACCTGAGCAGTTCTTC. Variable domain in full (rest from reference TRBV2 and TRBJ2-1): EPEVTQTPSHQVTQMGQEVILRCVPISNHLYFYWYRQILGQKVEFLVSFYNNEISEKSEIFDDQFSVERPDGSNFTLKIRSTKLEDSAMYFCASSVWGPEQFFGPGTRLTVL.

Details on this clone: Distinct nucleotide sequences in the sample also encode this CDR3. This chain joins TRBV28 and TRBJ2-1, with D unclear. The germline gives CDR1 MDHEN, CDR2 SYDVKM. The V and J ends lost 3 bases and 7 bases respectively, with 10 bases between them. This CDR3 has 13 residues. As DNA, the CDR3 is TGTGCCAGCAGTTTGACGGTGAGGAATGAGCAGTTCTTC. Residues: CASSLTVRNEQFF.

J is TRBJ2-3 and V is TRBV5-1; TRBD2 aligns across 8 bases. CDR1 and CDR2 from the germline V gene are SGHRS and YFSETQ. The J segment lost 1 base and the V segment lost 6 bases, leaving 7 bases of the junction unmatched. The CDR3 spans 15 residues. CDR3: CASTEISGGTDTQYF. CDR3 coding DNA: TGCGCCAGCACCGAGATTAGCGGGGGCACAGATACGCAGTATTTT.

V and J are TRBV5-1 and TRBJ2-1; D is possibly TRBD1 (7 bases). The CDR3 spans 17 residues. Trimming removed 0 bases at V and 3 bases at J, with 16 bases between. Per the germline V gene, CDR1 is SGHRS and CDR2 is YFSETQ. In DNA form, the CDR3 reads TGCGCCAGCAGCTTGGAGCCCGCGGGGACAGTCTACAATGAGCAGTTCTTC. This translates into CASSLEPAGTVYNEQFF.